This T cell receptor (beta chain) was identified in a study of beta chain features in type 1 diabetes. Whole-study results and caveats: Whether HLA type influences TCRB rearrangement remained unresolved here. Significant though moderate, a shortening of TCRB CDR3s appeared in all four CD4+ subsets of Type 1 diabetes patients. Among patients, naive, central memory and Treg TCRB repertoires appeared more similar than among healthy donors.

A remark on this clone: Its specificity is unknown.

Central memory, naive, regulatory and stem cell-like memory CD4+ cells were sorted by CD45RO/CCR7/CD25/CD127/CD95/CD27. V was pared by 2 bases and J by 4 bases, with 9 bases between. The CDR3 covers 14 residues. In germline, CDR1 is SGHAT, CDR2 FQDESV (reference sequence). Expressed TCRB transcripts were sequenced because the isolated RNA had all been reverse transcribed beforehand. Only in-frame clones appear in the TCRdb table, and some are missing; sequencing was by immunoSEQ multiplex PCR. The table lists about 260,000 clones, about 20% of them singletons. The receptor's source is a middle-aged woman with type 1 diabetes. Sequenced input: naive CD4+ T cells from blood. The rearrangement uses TRBV11-1 and TRBJ2-1, with D unresolved. CDR3 coding DNA: TGTGCCAGCAGCTTACGTCCCGAGTACAATGAGCAGTTCTTC. This gives the protein CASSLRPEYNEQFF.